This is a list of T cell receptor beta chains from one sample in a study of PD-1 blockade in classical Hodgkin lymphoma. Sequenced by immunoSEQ multiplex PCR; TCRdb stores in-frame clones only, minus some. This table holds around 45,000 clones, over 65% found once. The starting material was peripheral blood mononuclear cells (PBMCs), obtained before the second cycle of nivolumab. Every receptor here comes from a human donor with classical Hodgkin lymphoma. CDR3s include the opening cysteine and the closing phenylalanine or tryptophan. A D gene is named only where the DNA matches it firmly. Only part of the rows carry a size: once, few, many, or a class if the clone is expanded.

d_call clone_size j_call v_call cdr3_aa cdr3_nt
. . TRBJ1-5 TRBV5-1 CASSLRGMGTGPQHF TGCGCCAGCAGCTTGCGCGGGATGGGAACGGGGCCCCAGCATTTT
. . TRBJ1-1 TRBV11-3 CASSLSGPNTEAFF TGTGCCAGCAGCTTATCAGGGCCGAACACTGAAGCTTTCTTT
. . TRBJ2-7 TRBV18 CASSPNGNSYEQYF TGTGCCAGCTCACCCAATGGCAACTCCTACGAGCAGTACTTC
. . TRBJ2-5 TRBV19 CASSTGEETQYF TGTGCCAGTAGCACAGGAGAAGAGACCCAGTACTTC
TRBD1 . TRBJ2-1 TRBV7-2 CASGEGTVNEQFF TGTGCCAGCGGGGAAGGGACAGTCAATGAGCAGTTCTTC
. . TRBJ2-7 TRBV4-1 CASSLWGFNEQYF TGTGCCAGCAGCCTATGGGGTTTCAACGAGCAGTACTTC
. . TRBJ2-1 TRBV4-1 CASSHSARNEQFF TGCGCCAGCAGCCATTCGGCCCGGAATGAGCAGTTCTTC
. . TRBJ1-4 TRBV28 CASSSANEKLFF TGTGCCAGCAGTTCAGCTAATGAAAAACTGTTTTTT
TRBD2 once TRBJ2-4 TRBV6-5 CASSTGTSGLNIQYF TGTGCCAGCAGTACCGGGACTAGCGGATTAAACATTCAGTACTTC
TRBD1 once TRBJ1-6 TRBV7-2 CASRTGQGRSPLHF TGTGCCAGCAGAACGGGACAGGGGCGGTCACCCCTCCACTTT
. . TRBJ2-7 TRBV21-1 CASSNRRVSGRASYEQYF TGTGCCAGCAGCAACCGCCGGGTTAGCGGGAGGGCCTCCTACGAGCAGTACTTC
. once TRBJ2-3 TRBV27 CASSLSTPGPGSWADTQYF TGTGCCAGCAGTTTATCCACCCCGGGCCCAGGGAGCTGGGCAGATACGCAGTATTTT
. few TRBJ2-1 TRBV28 CASSFPEGEDNEQFF TGTGCCAGCAGTTTTCCCGAAGGGGAAGACAATGAGCAGTTCTTC
. . TRBJ1-1 TRBV29-1 CSVARSGAAEAFF TGCAGCGTAGCACGTTCGGGGGCTGCGGAAGCTTTCTTT
TRBD2 . TRBJ2-1 TRBV7-8 CASSLGGGQYNEQFF TGTGCCAGCAGCTTAGGCGGGGGTCAATACAATGAGCAGTTCTTC
. . TRBJ1-2 TRBV28 CASSPVGHYGYTF TGTGCCAGCAGTCCCGTGGGCCACTATGGCTACACCTTC
. . TRBJ2-3 TRBV19 CASPLPPDTQYF TGTGCCAGTCCCCTTCCCCCAGATACGCAGTATTTT
TRBD2 . TRBJ2-1 TRBV6-5 CASSYSSGSSYNEQFF TGTGCCAGCAGTTACTCTAGCGGGAGCTCCTACAATGAGCAGTTCTTC
. . TRBJ1-1 TRBV9 CASSPPHRYTEAFF TGTGCCAGCAGCCCCCCCCATAGATATACTGAAGCTTTCTTT
TRBD1 few TRBJ1-1 TRBV7-2 CASSLAPGQGAFF TGTGCCAGCAGCTTAGCTCCGGGACAGGGGGCTTTCTTT
. few TRBJ2-2 TRBV7-9 CASSLPIKSVPELFF TGTGCCAGCAGCTTGCCAATTAAGTCGGTCCCGGAGCTGTTTTTT
. . TRBJ2-5 TRBV4-1 CASSQEFFAEQETQYF TGCGCCAGCAGCCAAGAGTTTTTCGCTGAGCAAGAGACCCAGTACTTC
. few TRBJ2-7 TRBV15 CATSRDLDGEQYF TGTGCCACCAGTCGGGATTTAGATGGCGAGCAGTACTTC
. few TRBJ1-1 TRBV5-1 CASASSNTEAFF TGCGCCAGCGCATCAAGTAACACTGAAGCTTTCTTT
. medium-sized TRBJ2-1 TRBV7-9 CASSNGGRARYNEQFF TGTGCCAGCAGCAATGGGGGCAGGGCGAGGTACAATGAGCAGTTCTTC
TRBD1 . TRBJ2-2 TRBV27 CASSAGGSTGELFF TGTGCCAGCAGCGCAGGGGGTTCCACCGGGGAGCTGTTTTTT
TRBD1 . TRBJ2-3 TRBV6-5 CASSYDRAGDTQYF TGTGCCAGCAGTTACGACAGGGCCGGAGATACGCAGTATTTT
TRBD1 . TRBJ1-2 TRBV5-6 CASSPDRDHGYTF TGTGCCAGCAGCCCTGACAGGGATCATGGCTACACCTTC
. once TRBJ1-4 TRBV5-6 CASSPAMGQASEKLFF TGTGCCAGCAGTCCTGCTATGGGGCAGGCTAGTGAAAAACTGTTTTTT
. once TRBJ2-4 TRBV10-3 CAISAAVHDAKNIQYF TGTGCCATCAGTGCGGCAGTTCATGACGCCAAAAACATTCAGTACTTC
. . TRBJ1-3 TRBV7-2 CASSPGPGGNTIYF TGTGCCAGCAGCCCGGGCCCCGGGGGAAACACCATATATTTT
. . TRBJ1-1 TRBV27 CASSFSTLITEAFF TGTGCCAGCAGTTTTAGTACACTGATCACTGAAGCTTTCTTT
TRBD1 . TRBJ2-7 TRBV6-1 CASRTGEGYSYEQYF TGTGCCAGCAGGACAGGGGAAGGGTATTCGTACGAGCAGTACTTC
TRBD1 few TRBJ1-2 TRBV5-4 CASSFGDSLYGYTF TGTGCCAGCAGCTTTGGGGACAGCCTCTATGGCTACACCTTC
. once TRBJ2-6 TRBV20-1 CGGERANVLTF TGCGGAGGGGAACGGGCCAACGTCCTGACTTTC
. few TRBJ2-1 TRBV9 CASSVVGVYNEQFF TGTGCCAGCAGCGTAGTAGGAGTCTACAATGAGCAGTTCTTC
. . TRBJ1-1 TRBV19 CASSIGGARTEAFF TGTGCCAGTAGTATCGGGGGGGCCCGAACTGAAGCTTTCTTT
TRBD1 once TRBJ2-2 TRBV28 CASKNTGTALAGELFF TGTGCCAGCAAGAATACCGGGACAGCCCTCGCCGGGGAGCTGTTTTTT
TRBD2 . TRBJ2-3 TRBV7-3 CASSRSGSNADTQYF TGTGCCAGCAGCCGGAGCGGGAGTAACGCAGATACGCAGTATTTT
. . TRBJ2-2 TRBV13 CASSSTSSPGELFF TGTGCCAGCAGCTCTACGTCGAGTCCCGGGGAGCTGTTTTTT
TRBD2 . TRBJ2-3 TRBV6-5 CASSYTAGGGTDTQYF TGTGCCAGCAGTTACACAGCGGGAGGGGGAACAGATACGCAGTATTTT
. . TRBJ2-1 TRBV21-1 CASSTPTTGLGYANEQFF TGTGCCAGCAGCACGCCCACAACGGGACTAGGGTATGCTAATGAGCAGTTCTTC
TRBD2 . TRBJ2-5 TRBV7-9 CASSLALAGDQETQYF TGTGCCAGCAGCTTAGCGCTAGCGGGGGACCAAGAGACCCAGTACTTC
TRBD1 . TRBJ1-1 TRBV5-5 CASHETGVTEAFF TGTGCCAGCCACGAGACAGGGGTCACTGAAGCTTTCTTT
TRBD2 . TRBJ2-7 TRBV6-5 CASSYSPSGNPYEQYF TGTGCCAGCAGTTACTCGCCTAGCGGGAACCCCTACGAGCAGTACTTC
. few TRBJ2-7 TRBV7-9 CASSFNGGRVPYEQYF TGTGCCAGCAGCTTTAATGGCGGGCGGGTACCCTACGAGCAGTACTTC
. . TRBJ2-1 TRBV19 CASSILIGSNEQFF TGTGCCAGTAGTATCCTCATCGGATCTAATGAGCAGTTCTTC
. . TRBJ1-3 TRBV6-6 CASSYSGSGNTIYF TGTGCCAGCAGTTATTCAGGGTCTGGAAACACCATATATTTT
. . TRBJ2-5 TRBV7-8 CASSSLGGGGLAGETQYF TGTGCCAGCAGCTCTCTTGGAGGGGGGGGACTGGCGGGCGAGACCCAGTACTTC
. few TRBJ1-5 TRBV7-8 CASSFEIGSDENQPQHF TGTGCCAGCAGCTTCGAAATTGGGTCGGACGAAAATCAGCCCCAGCATTTT
TRBD2 few TRBJ2-1 TRBV6-6 CASSPETGLANNEQFF TGTGCCAGCAGTCCCGAAACGGGACTAGCGAACAATGAGCAGTTCTTC
. . TRBJ2-3 TRBV7-2 CASLVPVAPMTDTQYF TGTGCCAGTCTCGTCCCGGTAGCCCCTATGACAGATACGCAGTATTTT
TRBD1 . TRBJ2-2 TRBV7-9 CASSHRQGETGELFF TGTGCCAGCAGTCATAGACAGGGCGAGACCGGGGAGCTGTTTTTT
. . TRBJ2-7 TRBV2 CASSAVYEQYF TGTGCCAGCAGTGCGGTCTACGAGCAGTACTTC